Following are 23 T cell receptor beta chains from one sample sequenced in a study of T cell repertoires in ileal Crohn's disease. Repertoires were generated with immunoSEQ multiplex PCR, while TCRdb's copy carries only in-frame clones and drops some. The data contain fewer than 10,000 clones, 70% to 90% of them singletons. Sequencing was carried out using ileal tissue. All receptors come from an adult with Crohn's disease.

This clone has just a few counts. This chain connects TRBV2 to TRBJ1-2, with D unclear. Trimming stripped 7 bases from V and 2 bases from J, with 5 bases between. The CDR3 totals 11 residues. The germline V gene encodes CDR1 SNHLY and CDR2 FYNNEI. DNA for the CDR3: TGTGCCAGCAATGGGAACTATGGCTACACCTTC. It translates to CASNGNYGYTF. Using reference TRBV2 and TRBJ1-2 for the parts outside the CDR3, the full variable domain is EPEVTQTPSHQVTQMGQEVILRCVPISNHLYFYWYRQILGQKVEFLVSFYNNEISEKSEIFDDQFSVERPDGSNFTLKIRSTKLEDSAMYFCASNGNYGYTFGSGTRLTVV.

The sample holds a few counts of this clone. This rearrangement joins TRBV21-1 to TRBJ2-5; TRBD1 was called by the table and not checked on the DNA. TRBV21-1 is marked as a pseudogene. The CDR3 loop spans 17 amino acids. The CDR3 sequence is CASSKNAEGDSQETQYF. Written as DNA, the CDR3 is TGTGCCAGCAGCAAAAATGCGGAAGGAGACAGCCAAGAGACCCAGTACTTC.

The CDR3, as DNA: TGCGCCAGCAGCTTGGGGGTCTGGACAGGGATTGTTCGTCACACTGAAGCTTTCTTT. Translation: CASSLGVWTGIVRHTEAFF. This chain uses TRBV5-1 with TRBJ1-1, with 8 bases fitting TRBD1. The CDR3 consists of 19 residues. Losses at the gene ends were 0 bases for V and 3 bases for J; bases not matched to a gene: 16. The germline CDR1 and CDR2 sequences are SGHRS and YFSETQ.

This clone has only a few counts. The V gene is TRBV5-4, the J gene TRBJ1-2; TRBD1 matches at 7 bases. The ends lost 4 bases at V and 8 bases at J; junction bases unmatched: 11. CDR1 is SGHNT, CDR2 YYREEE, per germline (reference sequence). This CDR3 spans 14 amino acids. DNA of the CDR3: TGTGCCAGCAGCCTGGCGCGACAGGGACGAGGCTACACCTTC. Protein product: CASSLARQGRGYTF.

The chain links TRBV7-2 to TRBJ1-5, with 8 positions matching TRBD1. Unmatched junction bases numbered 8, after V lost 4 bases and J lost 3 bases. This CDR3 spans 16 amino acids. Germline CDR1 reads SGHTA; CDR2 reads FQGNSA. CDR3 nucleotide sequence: TGTGCCAGCAGCTCACAGACAGGGGCCCACAATCAGCCCCAGCATTTT. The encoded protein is CASSSQTGAHNQPQHF.

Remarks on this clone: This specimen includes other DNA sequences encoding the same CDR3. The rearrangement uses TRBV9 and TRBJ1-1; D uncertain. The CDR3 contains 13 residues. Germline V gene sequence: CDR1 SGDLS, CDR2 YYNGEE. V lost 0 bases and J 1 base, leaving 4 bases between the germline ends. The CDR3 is CASSVGRNTEAFF. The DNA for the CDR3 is TGTGCCAGCAGCGTAGGCAGGAACACTGAAGCTTTCTTT.

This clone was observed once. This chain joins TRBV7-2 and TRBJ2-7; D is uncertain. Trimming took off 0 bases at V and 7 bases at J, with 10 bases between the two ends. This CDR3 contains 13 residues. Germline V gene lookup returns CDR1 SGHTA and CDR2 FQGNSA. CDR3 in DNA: TGTGCCAGCAGCTTAGCGCAACAGTGGGAGCAGTACTTC. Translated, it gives CASSLAQQWEQYF.

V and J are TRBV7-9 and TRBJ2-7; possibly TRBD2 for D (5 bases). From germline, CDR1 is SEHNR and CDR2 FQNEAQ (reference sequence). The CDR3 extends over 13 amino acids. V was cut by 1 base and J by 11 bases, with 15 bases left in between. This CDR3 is CASSLVDGNGKYF. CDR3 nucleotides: TGTGCCAGCAGCTTAGTGGATGGGAACGGGAAGTACTTC. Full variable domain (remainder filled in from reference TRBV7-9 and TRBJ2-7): DTGVSQNPRHKITKRGQNVTFRCDPISEHNRLYWYRQTLGQGPEFLTYFQNEAQLEKSRLLSDRFSAERPKGSFSTLEIQRTEQGDSAMYLCASSLVDGNGKYFGPGTRLTVT.

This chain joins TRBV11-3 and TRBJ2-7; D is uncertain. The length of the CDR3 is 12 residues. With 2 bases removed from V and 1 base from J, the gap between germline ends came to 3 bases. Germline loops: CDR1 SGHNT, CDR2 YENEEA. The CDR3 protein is CASSLQSYEQYF. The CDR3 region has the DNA TGTGCCAGCAGCTTACAGTCCTACGAGCAGTACTTC.

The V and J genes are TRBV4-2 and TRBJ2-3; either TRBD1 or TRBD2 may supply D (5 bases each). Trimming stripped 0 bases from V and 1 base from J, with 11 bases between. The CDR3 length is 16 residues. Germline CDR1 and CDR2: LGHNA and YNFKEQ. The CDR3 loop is CASSQDGTGGTDTQYF. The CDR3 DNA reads TGTGCCAGCAGCCAAGATGGGACCGGGGGCACAGATACGCAGTATTTT.

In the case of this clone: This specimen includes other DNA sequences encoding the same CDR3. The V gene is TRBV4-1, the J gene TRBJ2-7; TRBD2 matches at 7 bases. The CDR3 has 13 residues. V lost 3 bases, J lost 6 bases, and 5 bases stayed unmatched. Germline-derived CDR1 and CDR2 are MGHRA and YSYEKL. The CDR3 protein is CASSQGGRGEQYF. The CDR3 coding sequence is TGCGCCAGCAGCCAGGGCGGGAGAGGCGAGCAGTACTTC.

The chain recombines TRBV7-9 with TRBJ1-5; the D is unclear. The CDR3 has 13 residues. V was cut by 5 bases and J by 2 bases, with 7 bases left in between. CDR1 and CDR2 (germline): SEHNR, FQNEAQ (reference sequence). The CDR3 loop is CASSRDGNQPQHF. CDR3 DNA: TGTGCCAGCAGCCGAGACGGCAATCAGCCCCAGCATTTT. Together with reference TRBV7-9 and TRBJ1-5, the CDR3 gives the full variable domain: DTGVSQNPRHKITKRGQNVTFRCDPISEHNRLYWYRQTLGQGPEFLTYFQNEAQLEKSRLLSDRFSAERPKGSFSTLEIQRTEQGDSAMYLCASSRDGNQPQHFGDGTRLSIL.

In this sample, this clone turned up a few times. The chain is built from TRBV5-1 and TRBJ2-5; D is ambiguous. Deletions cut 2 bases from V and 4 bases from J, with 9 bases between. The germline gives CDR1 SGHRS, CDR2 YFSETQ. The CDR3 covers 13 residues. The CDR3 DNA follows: TGCGCCAGCAGCTTCGGCGGTCTAGAGACCCAGTACTTC. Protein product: CASSFGGLETQYF.

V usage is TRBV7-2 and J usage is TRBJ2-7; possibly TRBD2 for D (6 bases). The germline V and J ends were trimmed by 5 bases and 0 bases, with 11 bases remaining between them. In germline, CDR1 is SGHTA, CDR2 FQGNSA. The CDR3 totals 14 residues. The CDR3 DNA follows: TGTGCCAGCAGCGCGGCGGGGAACTCCTACGAGCAGTACTTC. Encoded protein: CASSAAGNSYEQYF. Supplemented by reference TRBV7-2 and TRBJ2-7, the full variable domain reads GAGVSQSPSNKVTEKGKDVELRCDPISGHTALYWYRQSLGQGLEFLIYFQGNSAPDKSGLPSDRFSAERTGGSVSTLTIQRTQQEDSAVYLCASSAAGNSYEQYFGPGTRLTVT.

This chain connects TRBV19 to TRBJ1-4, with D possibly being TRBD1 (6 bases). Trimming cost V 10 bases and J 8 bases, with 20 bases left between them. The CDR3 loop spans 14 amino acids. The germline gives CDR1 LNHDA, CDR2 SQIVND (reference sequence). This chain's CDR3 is CATKRGDGGEKLFF. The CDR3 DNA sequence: TGTGCCACCAAAAGGGGGGACGGGGGAGAAAAACTGTTTTTT.

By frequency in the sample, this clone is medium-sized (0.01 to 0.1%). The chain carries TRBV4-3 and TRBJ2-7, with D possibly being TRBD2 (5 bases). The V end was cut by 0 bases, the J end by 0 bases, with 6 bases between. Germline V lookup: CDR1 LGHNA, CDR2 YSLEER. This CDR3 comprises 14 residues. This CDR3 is CASSQETSSYEQYF. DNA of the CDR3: TGCGCCAGCAGCCAAGAAACTAGCTCCTACGAGCAGTACTTC.

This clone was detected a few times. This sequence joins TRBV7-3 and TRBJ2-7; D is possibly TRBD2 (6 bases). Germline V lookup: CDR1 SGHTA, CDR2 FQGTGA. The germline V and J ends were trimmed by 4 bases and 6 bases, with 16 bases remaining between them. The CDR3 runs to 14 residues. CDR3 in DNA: TGTGCCAGCAGCTGGGGACTGCTAGAGGGCGAGCAGTACTTC. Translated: CASSWGLLEGEQYF.

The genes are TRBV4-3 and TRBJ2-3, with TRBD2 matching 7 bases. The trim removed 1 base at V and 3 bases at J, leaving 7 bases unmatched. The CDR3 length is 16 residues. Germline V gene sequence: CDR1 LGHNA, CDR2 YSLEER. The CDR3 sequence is CASSQGSSGETDTQYF. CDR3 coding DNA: TGCGCCAGCAGCCAAGGGTCTAGCGGAGAGACAGATACGCAGTATTTT.

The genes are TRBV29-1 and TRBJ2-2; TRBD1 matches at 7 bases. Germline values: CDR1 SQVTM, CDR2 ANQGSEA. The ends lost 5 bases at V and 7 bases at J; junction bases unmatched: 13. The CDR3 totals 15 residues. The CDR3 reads CSVPQGDGDIGELFF. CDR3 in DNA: TGCAGCGTTCCCCAGGGGGACGGAGACATCGGGGAGCTGTTTTTT.

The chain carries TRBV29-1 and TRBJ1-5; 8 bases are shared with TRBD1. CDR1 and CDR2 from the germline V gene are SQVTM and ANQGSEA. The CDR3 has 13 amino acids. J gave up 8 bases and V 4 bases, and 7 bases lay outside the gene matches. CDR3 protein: CSVGGTGLEPQHF. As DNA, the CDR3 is TGCAGCGTTGGTGGGACAGGTCTTGAGCCCCAGCATTTT.

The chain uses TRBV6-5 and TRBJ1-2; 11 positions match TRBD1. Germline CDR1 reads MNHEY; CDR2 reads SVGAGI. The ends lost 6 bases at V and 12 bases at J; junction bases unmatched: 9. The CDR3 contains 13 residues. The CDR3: CASSRGTGGFNTF. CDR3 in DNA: TGTGCCAGCAGCCGGGGGACAGGGGGGTTCAACACCTTC.

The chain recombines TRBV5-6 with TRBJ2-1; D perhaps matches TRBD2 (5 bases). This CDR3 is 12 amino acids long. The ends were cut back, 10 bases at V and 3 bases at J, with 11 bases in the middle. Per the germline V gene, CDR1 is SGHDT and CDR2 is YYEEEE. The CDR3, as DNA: TGTGCCTGGGGAGTGTTCTACAATGAGCAGTTCTTC. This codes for CAWGVFYNEQFF. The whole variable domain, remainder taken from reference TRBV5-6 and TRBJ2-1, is DAGVTQSPTHLIKTRGQQVTLRCSPKSGHDTVSWYQQALGQGPQFIFQYYEEEERQRGNFPDRFSGHQFPNYSSELNVNALLLGDSALYLCAWGVFYNEQFFGPGTRLTVL.

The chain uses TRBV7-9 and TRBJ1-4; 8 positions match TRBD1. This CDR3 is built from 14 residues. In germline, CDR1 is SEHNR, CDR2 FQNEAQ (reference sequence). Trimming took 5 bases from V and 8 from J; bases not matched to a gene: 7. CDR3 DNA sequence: TGTGCCAGCAGCATGACAGGGGCGGGCGAAAAACTGTTTTTT. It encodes CASSMTGAGEKLFF.